This T cell receptor (beta chain) was profiled in a study of cytomegalovirus exposure and HLA in healthy donors. Study results and limitations: Sequencing artifact likely explains a cluster of highly shared sequence variants. Rates of TCR association differed by HLA locus in a later analysis, with DRB1 highest and HLA-C lowest. Among immune exposure information, only CMV serostatus was available.

Germline lookup yields CDR1 SNHLY and CDR2 FYNNEI. Trimming left V 7 bases short and J 3 bases short, with 13 bases between. The CDR3 is made up of 13 amino acids. Donors showed nominal health when sampled, although they likely had unrecorded immune exposures. This clone was observed a handful of times. Its target is not known. PCR involved 60 Vbeta and 13 Jbeta primers. The table came from immunoSEQ multiplex PCR; TCRdb's copy has only in-frame clones and leaves some out. The table includes 100,000 to 150,000 clones, 17% detected once. The specimen sequenced was PBMCs. The V and J genes are TRBV2 and TRBJ2-7; D unclear. The sequence was collected from a female donor in good health and CMV-seropositive. CDR3 nucleotides: TGTGCCAGCAATTACCTACCGGGCTACGAGCAGTACTTC. Protein: CASNYLPGYEQYF.